A single sample is the source of the 19 T cell receptor beta chains below, sequenced in a study of T cells in Graves' hyperthyroidism and ophthalmopathy. What was amplified from RNA transcripts were TCR beta CDR3 regions. The HTBI primer set served for first-round RT-PCR of the TCR CDR3. TCRdb re-derived calls from the multiplex PCR reads in MiXCR, one entry per CDR3 protein. The sample includes roughly 500,000 distinct CDR3 sequences, 46% of them seen just once. Sequenced sample: peripheral blood or thyroid tissue (not recorded which). The receptors stem from an adult woman with Graves' disease, either hyperthyroidism or ophthalmopathy (not recorded which).

There are a few counts of this clonotype. The V and J genes are TRBV2 and TRBJ2-1, with 7 positions matching TRBD2. The CDR3 loop spans 16 amino acids. Germline CDR1 and CDR2: SNHLY and FYNNEI. V dropped 3 bases and J dropped 8; count of bases not matched to a gene: 13. The DNA for the CDR3 is TGTGCCAGCAGTGAGGCCCAGGGCGGGAGTGGGGATGAGCAGTTCTTC. It encodes CASSEAQGGSGDEQFF.

This clonotype has at least ten counts. The chain has TRBV5-5 and TRBJ1-1, with 7 bases aligning to TRBD1. Germline CDR1 reads SGHKS; CDR2 reads YYEKEE (reference sequence). The CDR3 length is 15 residues. V shed 1 base, J shed 2 bases, and the junction held 5 bases outside the gene matches. CDR3 sequence reads: CASSLFDRVNTEAFF. CDR3 bases: TGTGCCAGCAGCTTGTTCGACAGGGTCAACACTGAAGCTTTCTTT.

This clonotype was detected many times. The chain employs TRBV7-9 and TRBJ2-2, with D unresolved. The V and J ends lost 5 bases and 5 bases respectively, with 15 bases between them. Germline V gene sequence: CDR1 SEHNR, CDR2 FQNEAQ (reference sequence). The CDR3 runs to 15 residues. The CDR3 is CASSLGSLGTGELFF. For the CDR3, the DNA is TGTGCCAGCAGCCTGGGCAGCCTGGGGACCGGGGAGCTGTTTTTT.

The chain recombines TRBV9 with TRBJ2-5; no clear D. CDR3 size: 13 residues. Germline lookup yields CDR1 SGDLS and CDR2 YYNGEE. V was trimmed by 5 bases and J by 0 bases, leaving 8 bases between them. The CDR3 DNA sequence: TGTGCCAGCAGTCGTGGGAACCAAGAGACCCAGTACTTC. Translating gives CASSRGNQETQYF.

This clonotype was seen many times. The chain combines TRBV5-5 with TRBJ2-5; D might be TRBD1 (6 bases). CDR1 and CDR2 (germline): SGHKS, YYEKEE (reference sequence). The length of the CDR3 is 14 residues. V was trimmed by 4 bases and J by 3 bases, leaving 13 bases between them. CDR3 coding DNA: TGTGCCAGCAGCGGATACAGGGCCGAAGAGACCCAGTACTTC. Protein: CASSGYRAEETQYF.

Ten or more counts support this clonotype. The J gene is TRBJ2-5, the V gene TRBV5-6; 9 bases agree with TRBD2. The CDR3 consists of 15 residues. Germline-derived CDR1 and CDR2 are SGHDT and YYEEEE. V trimming: 0 bases; J trimming: 5 bases; junction bases outside the gene matches: 5. CDR3 nucleotides: TGTGCCAGCAGCTTGGTTAGCGGGAGCGGCGAGACCCAGTACTTC. It specifies CASSLVSGSGETQYF.

J is TRBJ1-6 and V is TRBV11-1, with D possibly TRBD1 on 5 matching bases. V lost 5 bases to trimming and J lost 5 bases, with 10 bases between them. Germline assignment: CDR1 SGHAT and CDR2 FQDESV (reference sequence). The CDR3 consists of 14 residues. In DNA, the CDR3 is TGTGCCAGCAGCCACGAGGGGCATAATTCACCCCTCCACTTT. Translated, it gives CASSHEGHNSPLHF.

J is TRBJ2-5 and V is TRBV28, with 7 bases aligning to TRBD1. Germline assignment: CDR1 MDHEN and CDR2 SYDVKM. This CDR3 has 14 residues. V gave up 5 bases and J gave up 2 bases; unmatched junction bases: 5. The CDR3 spells CASSLPGQQETQYF. CDR3 in DNA: TGTGCCAGCAGTCTCCCGGGACAGCAAGAGACCCAGTACTTC.

The chain combines TRBV27 with TRBJ1-1, with D possibly TRBD1 on 5 matching bases. The CDR3 totals 14 residues. Germline V gene lookup returns CDR1 MNHEY and CDR2 SMNVEV (reference sequence). V lost 5 bases and J lost 4, with 14 bases in between. The CDR3 spells CASSGLGAGTEAFF. The CDR3 nucleotides read TGTGCCAGCAGTGGCCTTGGGGCGGGCACTGAAGCTTTCTTT.

This clonotype was seen many times. CDR3 bases: TGCAGCGTGAGCCCCGATGGGGCAGAAGAGCAGTACTTC. Its protein product is CSVSPDGAEEQYF. J is TRBJ2-7 and V is TRBV29-1; D possibly corresponds to TRBD1 (5 bases). CDR3 length: 13 residues. Germline CDR1 SQVTM, CDR2 ANQGSEA. Trimming cost V 6 bases and J 7 bases, with 19 bases left between them.

This clonotype was counted a single time. The chain combines TRBV5-4 with TRBJ1-5; tentatively, D is TRBD1 (6 bases). The CDR3 contains 17 residues. Trimming stripped 4 bases from V and 5 bases from J, with 22 bases between. Germline values: CDR1 SGHNT, CDR2 YYREEE (reference sequence). Written as DNA, the CDR3 is TGTGCCAGCAGCGGAAGCAGCCTTCGGGGGCGGCATCAGCCCCAGCATTTT. This codes for CASSGSSLRGRHQPQHF.

This chain joins TRBV6-1 and TRBJ2-5, with TRBD2 identical over 7 bases. The CDR3 runs to 14 residues. Germline assignment: CDR1 MNHNS and CDR2 SASEGT. In nucleotides, the CDR3 is TGTACCATCAGGGAAGCGGGAAACCAAGAGACCCAGTACTTC. Protein product: CTIREAGNQETQYF.

The rearrangement links TRBV27 to TRBJ2-7; no definite D call. Germline lookup yields CDR1 MNHEY and CDR2 SMNVEV (reference sequence). The CDR3 runs to 14 residues. The V gene lost 5 bases and the J gene lost 0 bases, with 11 bases spanning the gap. As DNA, the CDR3 is TGTGCCAGCAGTCAAAAATCAAGCTCCTACGAGCAGTACTTC. As protein: CASSQKSSSYEQYF.

This chain connects TRBV7-3 to TRBJ1-1, with 7 bases aligning to TRBD1. Germline values: CDR1 SGHTA, CDR2 FQGTGA. This CDR3 comprises 14 residues. J gave up 4 bases and V 2 bases, and 4 bases lay outside the gene matches. The CDR3 is CASSLVQGLTEAFF. The CDR3 DNA reads as TGTGCCAGCAGCTTAGTACAGGGGCTCACTGAAGCTTTCTTT.

The chain combines TRBV7-9 with TRBJ2-5, with 8 bases fitting TRBD1. V lost 5 bases and J lost 5; bases outside the gene matches: 10. The CDR3 is 15 amino acids. Looked up from germline, CDR1 is SEHNR and CDR2 is FQNEAQ (reference sequence). CDR3 protein: CASSQDRGRSETQYF. The CDR3 nucleotides are TGTGCCAGCAGCCAAGACAGGGGAAGAAGCGAGACCCAGTACTTC.

The chain links TRBV29-1 to TRBJ1-1; D gene uncertain. Germline V lookup: CDR1 SQVTM, CDR2 ANQGSEA. The V end was cut by 3 bases, the J end by 8 bases, with 13 bases between. This CDR3 is 12 amino acids long. CDR3 in amino acids: CSVDVTPTEAFF. The CDR3 DNA reads TGCAGCGTTGACGTGACACCGACCGAAGCTTTCTTT.

In its sample, this clonotype was seen once. V usage is TRBV20-1 and J usage is TRBJ1-5, with 9 bases that match TRBD1. The CDR3 is 14 amino acids. CDR1 and CDR2 from the germline V gene are DFQATT and SNEGSKA (reference sequence). The ends lost 6 bases at V and 4 bases at J; junction bases unmatched: 7. The CDR3 loop is CSARTGAGNQPQHF. CDR3 in DNA: TGCAGTGCCCGGACAGGGGCAGGTAATCAGCCCCAGCATTTT.

This clonotype was seen repeatedly, ten times or more. This chain joins TRBV29-1 and TRBJ1-2; a possible D gene is TRBD1 (5 bases). The ends were cut back, 6 bases at V and 4 bases at J, with 15 bases in the middle. The CDR3 sequence is 13 residues long. The germline V gene encodes CDR1 SQVTM and CDR2 ANQGSEA. DNA for the CDR3: TGCAGCGTGGGGAACAGGCTGGTCTATGGCTACACCTTC. Protein sequence: CSVGNRLVYGYTF.

About this clonotype itself: A much bigger clone sits one base away, suggesting this may be a read error. This chain links TRBV20-1 with TRBJ2-7, with TRBD1 matching 8 bases. This CDR3 region has 13 residues. The V segment lost 6 bases and the J segment 3 bases; nucleotides outside the gene matches: 7. Germline V lookup: CDR1 DFQATT, CDR2 SNEGSKA (reference sequence). CDR3: CSALDRGDYEQYF. The CDR3 region has the DNA TGCAGTGCCCTCGACAGGGGTGACTACGAGCAGTACTTC.